Each of the 27 T cell receptor beta chains below was sequenced from the same sample in a study of CD8+CD57+ T cells in acquired aplastic anemia. It was genomic DNA that served as the template for profiling TCR beta VDJ and CDR3. TCRdb called the reads again in MiXCR, with one record for every CDR3 protein. The sample lists 35,000 to 45,000 distinct CDR3 sequences; about 65% were seen once. Sample: sorted CD4+, CD8+, or CD8+CD57+ T cells (not recorded which) from PBMCs. These receptors were taken from a human donor in good health, serving as a control.

CDR3 DNA: TGCGCCAGCAGCCAAGTCGGGGGTGCTCCCTATGGCTACACCTTC. As protein: CASSQVGGAPYGYTF. The chain links TRBV4-1 to TRBJ1-2; tentative D call: TRBD1 (5 bases). The CDR3 has 15 amino acids. Trimming cost V 1 base and J 4 bases, with 13 bases left between them. Germline V CDR1 and CDR2: MGHRA, YSYEKL.

The rearrangement uses TRBV5-1 and TRBJ2-7; D might be TRBD2 (5 bases). The germline V gene has CDR1 SGHRS and CDR2 YFSETQ. Between the trimmed V and J ends, which lost 0 bases and 0 bases, there was a span of 10 bases. The CDR3 has 15 amino acids. CDR3 in amino acids: CASSLETGISYEQYF. The CDR3 DNA sequence: TGCGCCAGCAGCTTGGAAACGGGGATCTCCTACGAGCAGTACTTC.

This sequence joins TRBV12-3 or TRBV12-4 and TRBJ1-5; D ambiguous. The V and J ends lost 6 bases and 4 bases respectively, with 13 bases between them. The CDR3 is made up of 14 amino acids. The CDR3 bases are TGTGCCAGCAGCAGTGATAGGGATAATCAGCCCCAGCATTTT. Translating gives CASSSDRDNQPQHF.

The CDR3 bases are TGTGCCAGTAGTTCAGCAGGGGGCTATGGCTACACCTTC. Translating it yields CASSSAGGYGYTF. The V call is TRBV19, the J call TRBJ1-2; 7 bases map to TRBD1. Per germline, CDR1 LNHDA and CDR2 SQIVND (reference sequence). The length of the CDR3 is 13 residues. Trimming at V came to 5 bases and at J to 4 bases, leaving 4 bases not matched to a gene.

In this sample, this clonotype turned up once. The chain has TRBV10-3 and TRBJ2-5; 9 bases line up with TRBD2. The CDR3 covers 15 residues. From germline, CDR1 is ENHRY and CDR2 SYGVKD. The V gene end was trimmed by 3 bases and the J gene end by 0 bases; junction bases not matched to a gene: 2. In DNA, the CDR3 is TGTGCCATCAGTGAAAGCGGGGGGAACCAAGAGACCCAGTACTTC. Translated: CAISESGGNQETQYF.

In nucleotides, the CDR3 is TGTGCCACCAGCGGGGTTTTCTTTACCTCGGGGGGTCGCGAGCAGTACTTC. This codes for CATSGVFFTSGGREQYF. The V gene is TRBV15, the J gene TRBJ2-7, with TRBD2 identical over 7 bases. In germline, CDR1 is LNHNV, CDR2 YYDKDF (reference sequence). V shed 5 bases and J 6 bases; nucleotides not matched to a gene: 19. The CDR3 is 17 residues long.

The chain is built from TRBV7-3 and TRBJ1-1; D call uncertain. Between the trimmed V and J ends, which lost 3 bases and 5 bases, there was a span of 7 bases. Germline V lookup: CDR1 SGHTA, CDR2 FQGTGA. The CDR3 is 12 residues long. In DNA form, the CDR3 reads TGTGCCAGCAGCTTTATGAGTACTGAAGCTTTCTTT. Protein sequence: CASSFMSTEAFF.

The chain has TRBV7-2 and TRBJ1-1; TRBD1 matches at 11 bases. The CDR3 length is 14 residues. V shed 5 bases, J shed 11 bases, and the junction held 10 bases outside the gene matches. Per germline, CDR1 SGHTA and CDR2 FQGNSA. The CDR3 here is CASSTWTGGFDAFF. For the CDR3, the DNA is TGTGCCAGCAGCACGTGGACAGGGGGCTTTGACGCTTTCTTT.

The chain links TRBV7-8 to TRBJ2-1; a weak D match, TRBD1 (5 bases). The CDR3 is made up of 16 amino acids. The V gene's germline CDR1 is SGHVS and CDR2 FQNEAQ. The V end lost 3 bases, the J end lost 0 bases, and 12 bases lay between the germline ends. CDR3 sequence: CASSFRGKSSYNEQFF. CDR3 sequence (DNA): TGTGCCAGCAGCTTTAGGGGCAAGAGCTCCTACAATGAGCAGTTCTTC.

The rearrangement links TRBV15 to TRBJ2-7; D is undetermined. The CDR3 contains 15 residues. V gave up 0 bases and J gave up 0 bases, with 9 bases separating them. Per the germline V gene, CDR1 is LNHNV and CDR2 is YYDKDF (reference sequence). In DNA, the CDR3 is TGTGCCACCAGCAGAGATCTGTACAGCTCCTACGAGCAGTACTTC. As protein: CATSRDLYSSYEQYF.

This chain uses TRBV7-3 with TRBJ2-7, with 9 nucleotides matching TRBD1. The CDR3 sequence is 15 residues long. Germline V gives CDR1 SGHTA, CDR2 FQGTGA. V lost 5 bases to trimming and J lost 5 bases; unmatched junction nucleotides: 10. CDR3 sequence: CASSMSGTGHHEQYF. CDR3 nucleotide sequence: TGTGCCAGCAGCATGTCCGGGACAGGGCATCACGAGCAGTACTTC.

The chain couples TRBV2 to TRBJ1-5, with 8 nucleotides matching TRBD1. Unmatched junction bases numbered 4, after V lost 4 bases and J lost 5 bases. The CDR3 totals 14 residues. Germline loops: CDR1 SNHLY, CDR2 FYNNEI. In DNA, the CDR3 is TGTGCCAGCAGTGGACAGGGGCGGGATCAGCCCCAGCATTTT. Translating gives CASSGQGRDQPQHF.

J is TRBJ1-1 and V is TRBV7-3, with D uncertain. Trimming shortened V by 1 base and J by 1 base, and 4 bases separated the two germline ends. The CDR3 sequence is 13 residues long. CDR1 is SGHTA and CDR2 is FQGTGA in the germline V gene. The chain's CDR3 is CASSLMANTEAFF. DNA for the CDR3: TGTGCCAGCAGCTTAATGGCGAACACTGAAGCTTTCTTT. Supplemented by reference TRBV7-3 and TRBJ1-1, the full variable domain reads GAGVSQTPSNKVTEKGKYVELRCDPISGHTALYWYRQSLGQGPEFLIYFQGTGAADDSGLPNDRFFAVRPEGSVSTLKIQRTERGDSAVYLCASSLMANTEAFFGQGTRLTVV.

This chain joins TRBV20-1 and TRBJ2-7; 7 nucleotides agree with TRBD1. V lost 6 bases, J lost 1 base, and 12 bases stayed unmatched. The CDR3 spans 15 residues. Germline V gives CDR1 DFQATT, CDR2 SNEGSKA (reference sequence). The CDR3 spells CSASSDRDSSYEQYF. Written as DNA, the CDR3 is TGCAGTGCCAGCAGTGACCGGGACAGTTCCTACGAGCAGTACTTC.

This chain uses TRBV7-6 with TRBJ2-3; no clear D. This CDR3 comprises 14 residues. V lost 7 bases and J lost 5, with 16 bases in between. From germline, CDR1 is SGHVS and CDR2 FNYEAQ. CDR3 sequence: CASKGRRTGDTQYF. The CDR3, as DNA: TGTGCCAGCAAAGGCCGCCGAACGGGAGATACGCAGTATTTT.

The rearrangement joins TRBV7-9 to TRBJ2-7, with D possibly matching TRBD1 (5 bases). CDR3 length: 14 amino acids. Deletions cut 6 bases from V and 0 bases from J, with 12 bases between. The germline gives CDR1 SEHNR, CDR2 FQNEAQ (reference sequence). The CDR3 DNA reads TGTGCCAGCAGTTTGACAGAAACCTCCTACGAGCAGTACTTC. It specifies CASSLTETSYEQYF.

In DNA form, the CDR3 reads TGCGCCAGCAACGCCGGGACAGGAGCCTACGAGCAGTACTTC. Translated: CASNAGTGAYEQYF. The rearrangement uses TRBV10-2 and TRBJ2-7, with 8 bases lining up with TRBD1. Trimming took 7 bases from V and 2 from J; bases not matched to a gene: 7. This CDR3 comprises 14 residues. The germline CDR1 and CDR2 sequences are WSHSY and SAAADI.

This sequence joins TRBV29-1 and TRBJ2-1; the D gene is possibly TRBD1 (6 bases). Germline CDR1 reads SQVTM; CDR2 reads ANQGSEA. The V end was cut by 5 bases, the J end by 7 bases, with 9 bases between. The CDR3 contains 11 residues. The CDR3 DNA sequence: TGCAGCGTTAGGGGGATGAATGAGCAGTTCTTC. Its translation: CSVRGMNEQFF.

This clonotype was found many times. This chain links TRBV5-6 with TRBJ1-1; maybe TRBD1 (6 bases). Trimming pared 2 bases from V and 4 bases from J, leaving 24 bases between. CDR1 and CDR2 from the germline V gene are SGHDT and YYEEEE. This CDR3 has 18 residues. CDR3: CASSLFTGGADLGTEAFF. In DNA form, the CDR3 reads TGTGCCAGCAGCTTATTTACGGGGGGCGCGGATTTGGGCACTGAAGCTTTCTTT.

In this sample, this clonotype turned up many times. This chain uses TRBV3-1 with TRBJ1-5; D not certain. V was trimmed by 1 base and J by 4 bases, leaving 17 bases between them. The germline V gene has CDR1 LGHDT and CDR2 YNNKEL (reference sequence). This CDR3 is built from 17 residues. Here the CDR3 reads CASSQGPKGGPNQPQHF. The CDR3 DNA reads as TGTGCCAGCAGCCAAGGCCCGAAGGGTGGACCTAATCAGCCCCAGCATTTT.

The table lists this clonotype with a few counts. The chain employs TRBV25-1 and TRBJ2-6; TRBD1 is a possible D gene (5 bases). The germline V gene encodes CDR1 MGHDK and CDR2 SYGVNS. V shed 6 bases and J shed 8 bases, with 20 bases lying between them. CDR3 length: 16 residues. In DNA, the CDR3 is TGTGCCAGCAGGCAGGCAGGGCCTCGACAGACCAACGTCCTGACTTTC. Residues: CASRQAGPRQTNVLTF.

The rearrangement links TRBV6-4 to TRBJ2-7; the D gene is possibly TRBD1 (5 bases). The CDR3 has 14 residues. V was shortened by 4 bases and J by 3 bases, with 13 bases between the two germline ends. CDR1 is MRHNA, CDR2 SNTAGT, per germline. The CDR3 protein is CASSVSQGGYEQYF. In DNA, the CDR3 is TGTGCCAGCAGTGTCAGTCAGGGCGGCTACGAGCAGTACTTC.

This clonotype was seen a handful of times. The chain couples TRBV11-2 to TRBJ2-1; 11 bases match TRBD2. The CDR3 is 15 amino acids. The junction had 0 bases not matched to a gene; V was cut back by 1 base and J by 4 bases. Germline-derived CDR1 and CDR2 are SGHAT and FQNNGV. The CDR3 loop reads CASSLGLAGYNEQFF. CDR3 in DNA: TGTGCCAGCAGCTTAGGACTAGCGGGGTACAATGAGCAGTTCTTC.

This clonotype is large (0.1 to 1%) by share. The CDR3 protein is CASSLTALGNTEAFF. CDR3 coding DNA: TGTGCCAGTAGCCTGACAGCCTTAGGGAACACTGAAGCTTTCTTT. This sequence joins TRBV19 and TRBJ1-1, with D possibly matching TRBD1 (5 bases). There are 15 residues in the CDR3. V shed 6 bases and J shed 1 base, with 15 bases lying between them. From germline, CDR1 is LNHDA and CDR2 SQIVND (reference sequence).

This chain uses TRBV20-1 with TRBJ2-7; tentative D call: TRBD1 (5 bases). CDR1 and CDR2 (germline): DFQATT, SNEGSKA (reference sequence). The ends were cut back, 4 bases at V and 2 bases at J, with 12 bases in the middle. The CDR3 is 13 amino acids. CDR3 region: CSATRATTYEQYF. CDR3 in DNA: TGCAGTGCTACCAGGGCAACTACCTACGAGCAGTACTTC.

The chain links TRBV19 to TRBJ2-7; 7 bases are a match to TRBD1. This CDR3 is built from 15 residues. V was pared by 7 bases and J by 0 bases, with 9 bases of the junction left unmatched. CDR1 is LNHDA, CDR2 SQIVND, per germline (reference sequence). The CDR3 spells CASTVGDSSSYEQYF. The DNA for the CDR3 is TGTGCCAGTACGGTGGGGGACAGTAGCTCCTACGAGCAGTACTTC.

On this clonotype: This sequence may be a read error, since a much larger clone differs from it by one base. The chain recombines TRBV6-5 with TRBJ2-2; 7 bases match TRBD1. The CDR3 extends over 15 amino acids. The germline gives CDR1 MNHEY, CDR2 SVGAGI. CDR3 in amino acids: CASSYPTGDIGELLF. CDR3 in DNA: TGTGCCAGCAGCTACCCAACAGGGGACATCGGGGAGCTGCTTTTT.